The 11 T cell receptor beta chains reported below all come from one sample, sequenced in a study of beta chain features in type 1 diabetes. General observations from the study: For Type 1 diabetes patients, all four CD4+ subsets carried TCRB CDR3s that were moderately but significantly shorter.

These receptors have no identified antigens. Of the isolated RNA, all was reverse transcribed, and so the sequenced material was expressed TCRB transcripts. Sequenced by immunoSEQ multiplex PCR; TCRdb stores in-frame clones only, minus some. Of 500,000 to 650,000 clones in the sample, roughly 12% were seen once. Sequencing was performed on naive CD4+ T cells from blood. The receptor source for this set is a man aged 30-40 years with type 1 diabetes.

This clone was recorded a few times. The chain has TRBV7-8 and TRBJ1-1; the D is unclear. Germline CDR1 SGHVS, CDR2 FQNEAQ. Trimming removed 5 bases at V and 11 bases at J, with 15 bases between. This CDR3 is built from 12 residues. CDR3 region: CASSTSQRVAFF. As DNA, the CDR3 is TGTGCCAGCAGCACATCACAGAGAGTTGCTTTCTTT.

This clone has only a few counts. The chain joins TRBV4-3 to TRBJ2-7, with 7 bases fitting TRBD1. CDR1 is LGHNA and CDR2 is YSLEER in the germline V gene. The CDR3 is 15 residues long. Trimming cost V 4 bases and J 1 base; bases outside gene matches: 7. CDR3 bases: TGCGCCAGCAGCCCAGCCGGGACAGAGTCCTACGAGCAGTACTTC. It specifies CASSPAGTESYEQYF.

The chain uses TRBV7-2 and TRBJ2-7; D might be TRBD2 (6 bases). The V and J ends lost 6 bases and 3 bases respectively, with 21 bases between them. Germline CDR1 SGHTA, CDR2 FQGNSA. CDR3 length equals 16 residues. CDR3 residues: CASSSDLYGLNYEQYF. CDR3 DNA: TGTGCCAGCAGTTCTGACCTTTACGGACTAAACTACGAGCAGTACTTC.

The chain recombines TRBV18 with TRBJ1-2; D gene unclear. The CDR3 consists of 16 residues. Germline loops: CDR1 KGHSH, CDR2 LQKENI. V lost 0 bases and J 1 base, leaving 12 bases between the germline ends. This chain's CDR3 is CASSPPGGNYNYGYTF. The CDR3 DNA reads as TGTGCCAGCTCACCACCAGGCGGAAACTATAACTATGGCTACACCTTC.

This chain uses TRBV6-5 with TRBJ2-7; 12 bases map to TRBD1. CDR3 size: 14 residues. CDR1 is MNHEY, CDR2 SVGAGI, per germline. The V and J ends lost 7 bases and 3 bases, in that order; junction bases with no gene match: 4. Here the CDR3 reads CASTRDRGLYEQYF. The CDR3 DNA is TGTGCCAGCACCAGGGACAGGGGGCTCTACGAGCAGTACTTC.

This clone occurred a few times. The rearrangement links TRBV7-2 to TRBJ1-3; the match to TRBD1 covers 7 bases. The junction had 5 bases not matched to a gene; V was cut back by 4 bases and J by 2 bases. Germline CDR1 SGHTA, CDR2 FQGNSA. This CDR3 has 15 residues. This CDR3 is CASSYHRGPGNTIYF. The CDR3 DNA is TGTGCCAGCAGCTACCACAGGGGTCCTGGAAACACCATATATTTT.

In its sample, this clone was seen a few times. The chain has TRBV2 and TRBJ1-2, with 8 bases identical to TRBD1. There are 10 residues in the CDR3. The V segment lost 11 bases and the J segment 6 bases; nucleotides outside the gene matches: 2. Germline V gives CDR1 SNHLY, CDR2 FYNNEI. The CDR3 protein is CAGQGDGYTF. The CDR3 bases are TGTGCCGGACAGGGCGATGGCTACACCTTC.

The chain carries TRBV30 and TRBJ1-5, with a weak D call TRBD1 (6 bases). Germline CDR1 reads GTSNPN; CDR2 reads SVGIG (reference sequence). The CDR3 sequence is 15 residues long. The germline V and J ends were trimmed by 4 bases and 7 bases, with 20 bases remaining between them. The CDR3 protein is CAWNQGGGGRQPQHF. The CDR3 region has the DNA TGTGCCTGGAACCAAGGAGGAGGGGGGCGACAGCCCCAGCATTTT. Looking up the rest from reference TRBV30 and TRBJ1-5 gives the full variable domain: SQTIHQWPATLVQPVGSPLSLECTVEGTSNPNLYWYRQAAGRGLQLLFYSVGIGQISSEVPQNLSASRPQDRQFILSSKKLLLSDSGFYLCAWNQGGGGRQPQHFGDGTRLSIL.

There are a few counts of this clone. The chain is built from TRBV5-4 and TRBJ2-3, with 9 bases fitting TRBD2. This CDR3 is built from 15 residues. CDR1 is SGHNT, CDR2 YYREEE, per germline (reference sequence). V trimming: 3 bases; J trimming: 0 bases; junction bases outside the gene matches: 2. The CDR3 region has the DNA TGTGCCAGCAGCTCTAGCGGGGTTAGCACAGATACGCAGTATTTT. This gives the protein CASSSSGVSTDTQYF.

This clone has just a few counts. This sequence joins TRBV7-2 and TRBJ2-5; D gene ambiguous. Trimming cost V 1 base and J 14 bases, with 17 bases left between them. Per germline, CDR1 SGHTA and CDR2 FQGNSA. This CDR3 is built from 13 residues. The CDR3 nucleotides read TGTGCCAGCAGCTTAGTCGGCAGGTCCTCCACCTACTTC. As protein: CASSLVGRSSTYF.

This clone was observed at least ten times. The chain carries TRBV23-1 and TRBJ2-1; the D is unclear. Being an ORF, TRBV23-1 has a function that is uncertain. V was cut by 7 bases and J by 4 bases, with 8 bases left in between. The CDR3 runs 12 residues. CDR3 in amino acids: CASIPPYNEQFF. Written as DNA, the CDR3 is TGCGCCAGCATCCCGCCGTACAATGAGCAGTTCTTC.